Sequencing of this T cell receptor (beta chain) was carried out in a study of neurological immune-mediated disorders. CDR3 length equals 15 residues. CDR1 is SGHRS, CDR2 YFSETQ, per germline. Trimming shortened V by 0 bases and J by 7 bases, and 16 bases separated the two germline ends. The table lists this clonotype with many counts. 5'RACE with 10-nucleotide random UMIs generated the cDNA. TCRdb passed the 5' RACE reads through MiXCR, listing each CDR3 protein once. The data contain tens of thousands of distinct CDR3 sequences, about 6% of them singletons. The genes are TRBV5-1 and TRBJ1-2; the D gene is possibly TRBD1 (6 bases). The TCR sequence derives from a woman between 35 and 50 years old in good health. The sequencing input was CD4+ T cells from blood. The CDR3: CASSLGPAGGGGYTF. In DNA form, the CDR3 reads TGCGCCAGCAGCTTGGGGCCGGCTGGAGGGGGTGGCTACACCTTC.